The 5 T cell receptor beta chains below all came from one sample that was sequenced in a study of identical twins. Each CDR3 protein gets one entry after TCRdb re-called the 5' RACE reads with MiXCR. This table has around 220,000 distinct CDR3 sequences, roughly a tenth appearing once. Sequenced input: memory T cells sorted from blood. These TCRs come from a man between 45 and 60 years old in good health.

This clonotype has at least ten counts. The chain links TRBV7-8 to TRBJ2-7, with 14 positions matching TRBD2. The CDR3 sequence is 19 residues long. The germline gives CDR1 SGHVS, CDR2 FQNEAQ. The trim removed 2 bases at V and 0 bases at J, leaving 9 bases unmatched. Here the CDR3 reads CASSLSPGTSGRSSYEQYF. For the CDR3, the DNA is TGTGCCAGCAGCTTAAGTCCCGGGACTAGCGGGAGAAGCTCCTACGAGCAGTACTTC.

This clonotype was counted only a few times. The chain is built from TRBV24-1 and TRBJ2-7; no clear D. This CDR3 comprises 12 residues. Looked up from germline, CDR1 is KGHDR and CDR2 is SFDVKD. Between the trimmed V and J ends, which lost 2 bases and 7 bases, there was a span of 8 bases. The CDR3 DNA sequence: TGTGCCACCAGTGATTCAATGGGGGAGCAGTACTTC. Protein: CATSDSMGEQYF.

This clonotype was counted at least ten times. The CDR3 bases are TGTGCCAGCAGCTTGGAGGCTCTAGCGGGGGGCCTTACTGGGGCCAACGTCCTGACTTTC. Translation gives CASSLEALAGGLTGANVLTF. V is TRBV5-4 and J is TRBJ2-6; 11 bases agree with TRBD2. The germline CDR1 and CDR2 sequences are SGHNT and YYREEE (reference sequence). The length of the CDR3 is 20 residues. J lost 2 bases, V lost 0 bases, and 10 bases had no gene match. The full variable domain, its missing parts supplied by reference TRBV5-4 and TRBJ2-6, is ETGVTQSPTHLIKTRGQQVTLRCSSQSGHNTVSWYQQALGQGPQFIFQYYREEENGRGNFPPRFSGLQFPNYSSELNVNALELDDSALYLCASSLEALAGGLTGANVLTFGAGSRLTVL.

This clonotype appeared many times. The chain has TRBV5-6 and TRBJ1-2; D is possibly TRBD1 (5 bases). Germline CDR1 is SGHDT and CDR2 is YYEEEE. The CDR3 length is 14 residues. Trimming stripped 3 bases from V and 4 bases from J, with 13 bases between. CDR3 bases: TGTGCCAGCAGCTCCCGAGGTAGGGGCTATGGCTACACCTTC. It encodes CASSSRGRGYGYTF.

The chain is built from TRBV5-1 and TRBJ2-6; D uncertain. CDR1 SGHRS and CDR2 YFSETQ come from the germline V gene. Trimming stripped 7 bases from V and 3 bases from J, with 11 bases between. The CDR3 is 14 residues long. The CDR3 DNA reads as TGCGCCAGCGCCGACGGAAGTGGGGCCAACGTCCTGACTTTC. Translating gives CASADGSGANVLTF.